The 8 T cell receptor beta chains in this list originate from one sample, sequenced in a study of technical replicates of blood from a few donors. Sequencing used immunoSEQ multiplex PCR; TCRdb keeps in-frame clones, though not all of them. The table has about 81,000 clones, 90% to 97% seen once. The sequencing input was T cells isolated from PBMCs. These receptors came from a human donor in good health.

V gene TRBV15 combines with J gene TRBJ1-2; tentatively, D is TRBD1 (6 bases). V lost 0 bases and J lost 2, with 16 bases in between. The CDR3 length is 17 residues. Germline CDR1 and CDR2: LNHNV and YYDKDF (reference sequence). CDR3 nucleotide sequence: TGTGCCACCAGCAGAGAGTCCTCGGGGGGGCGCAACTATGGCTACACCTTC. Its translation: CATSRESSGGRNYGYTF.

The chain has TRBV27 and TRBJ1-1; D is undetermined. This CDR3 is built from 15 residues. Trimming removed 1 base at V and 3 bases at J, with 12 bases between. Germline values: CDR1 MNHEY, CDR2 SMNVEV (reference sequence). The CDR3 DNA sequence: TGTGCCAGCAGTTTATTGAACCCCGGGGACACTGAAGCTTTCTTT. Translated: CASSLLNPGDTEAFF.

The chain is built from TRBV7-9 and TRBJ1-5; tentative D call: TRBD1 (6 bases). Trimming took 5 bases from V and 8 from J, leaving 10 bases between them. The germline CDR1 and CDR2 sequences are SEHNR and FQNEAQ (reference sequence). The CDR3 length is 12 residues. The CDR3 loop is CASSPNREPQHF. CDR3 DNA sequence: TGTGCCAGCAGCCCCAACAGGGAGCCCCAGCATTTT. Using reference TRBV7-9 and TRBJ1-5 for the parts outside the CDR3, the full variable domain is DTGVSQNPRHKITKRGQNVTFRCDPISEHNRLYWYRQTLGQGPEFLTYFQNEAQLEKSRLLSDRFSAERPKGSFSTLEIQRTEQGDSAMYLCASSPNREPQHFGDGTRLSIL.

The chain couples TRBV7-9 to TRBJ2-6; 7 nucleotides align to TRBD1. Germline CDR1 and CDR2: SEHNR and FQNEAQ (reference sequence). The CDR3 runs 16 residues. J lost 0 bases, V lost 4 bases, and 3 bases had no gene match. CDR3 amino acids: CASSSDRSSGANVLTF. The CDR3 DNA reads TGTGCCAGCAGCTCGGACAGGAGCTCTGGGGCCAACGTCCTGACTTTC.

Only a few counts were recorded for this clone. The chain combines TRBV27 with TRBJ1-1, with D possibly being TRBD1 (5 bases). Germline V gene lookup returns CDR1 MNHEY and CDR2 SMNVEV (reference sequence). This CDR3 comprises 14 residues. V lost 5 bases and J lost 5, with 15 bases in between. CDR3: CASSPWGDGTEAFF. CDR3 DNA: TGTGCCAGCAGTCCATGGGGGGATGGGACTGAAGCTTTCTTT.

The rearrangement joins TRBV13 to TRBJ1-3, with D unresolved. Per germline, CDR1 PRHDT and CDR2 FYEKMQ (reference sequence). Trimming took 4 bases from V and 14 from J, leaving 18 bases between them. This CDR3 contains 13 residues. The CDR3 loop reads CASSSLTRGEVYF. CDR3 sequence (DNA): TGTGCCAGCAGCTCGCTGACGAGAGGAGAGGTATATTTT.

The table lists this clone with a few counts. The chain links TRBV25-1 to TRBJ2-7; TRBD2 aligns across 8 bases. The V and J ends lost 4 bases and 10 bases, in that order; junction bases with no gene match: 6. This CDR3 contains 12 residues. Germline loops: CDR1 MGHDK, CDR2 SYGVNS. CDR3 in amino acids: CASSGGTRLQYF. The CDR3 region has the DNA TGTGCCAGCAGTGGAGGGACTAGACTTCAGTACTTC.

The V call is TRBV5-4, the J call TRBJ2-7; 7 positions match TRBD2. The junction had 7 bases not matched to a gene; V was cut back by 4 bases and J by 3 bases. CDR1 and CDR2 (germline): SGHNT, YYREEE (reference sequence). The CDR3 runs 14 residues. Here the CDR3 reads CASSAGGTIYEQYF. The CDR3 DNA follows: TGTGCCAGCAGCGCCGGGGGGACGATCTACGAGCAGTACTTC.